This T cell receptor beta chain was recorded in a study of PD-1 blockade in classical Hodgkin lymphoma. By frequency in the sample, this clone is medium-sized (0.01 to 0.1%). Measured with immunoSEQ multiplex PCR; TCRdb has only the in-frame clones, and not every one. The table lists tens of thousands of clones, 77% of them singletons. As for time point: cycle 4 day 1 (C4D1), after 6 weeks of nivolumab. In every patient, relapse followed autologous stem cell transplantation, while exposure to brentuximab vedotin differed. Deletions cut 6 bases from V and 7 bases from J, with 16 bases between. Germline CDR1 and CDR2: MNHEY and SMNVEV (reference sequence). The CDR3 runs 13 residues.

The rearrangement joins TRBV27 to TRBJ2-7; maybe TRBD2 (5 bases). The specimen comprised peripheral blood mononuclear cells (PBMCs), sampled before the fourth cycle of nivolumab. This TCR came from a human donor with classical Hodgkin lymphoma. CDR3 loop: CASSPQVSGEQYF. Here the CDR3 DNA reads TGTGCCAGCAGCCCACAAGTATCGGGAGAGCAGTACTTC.